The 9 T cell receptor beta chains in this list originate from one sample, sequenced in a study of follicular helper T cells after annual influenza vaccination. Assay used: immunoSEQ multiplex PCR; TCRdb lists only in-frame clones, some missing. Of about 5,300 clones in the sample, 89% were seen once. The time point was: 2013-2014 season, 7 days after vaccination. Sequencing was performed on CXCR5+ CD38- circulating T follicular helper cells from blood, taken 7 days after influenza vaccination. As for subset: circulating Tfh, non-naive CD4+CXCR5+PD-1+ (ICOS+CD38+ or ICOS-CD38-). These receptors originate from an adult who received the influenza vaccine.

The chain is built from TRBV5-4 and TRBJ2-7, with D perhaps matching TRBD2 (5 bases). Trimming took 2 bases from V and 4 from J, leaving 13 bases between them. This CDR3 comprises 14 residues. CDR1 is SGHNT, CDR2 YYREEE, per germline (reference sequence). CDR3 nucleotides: TGTGCCAGCAGCTTTCGAGGGAATAGTTACGAGCAGTACTTC. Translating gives CASSFRGNSYEQYF.

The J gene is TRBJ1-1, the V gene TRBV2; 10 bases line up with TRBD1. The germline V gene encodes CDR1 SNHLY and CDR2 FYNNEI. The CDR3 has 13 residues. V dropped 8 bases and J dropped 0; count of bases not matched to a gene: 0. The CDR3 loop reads CASGQGVNTEAFF. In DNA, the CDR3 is TGTGCCAGCGGACAGGGGGTGAACACTGAAGCTTTCTTT.

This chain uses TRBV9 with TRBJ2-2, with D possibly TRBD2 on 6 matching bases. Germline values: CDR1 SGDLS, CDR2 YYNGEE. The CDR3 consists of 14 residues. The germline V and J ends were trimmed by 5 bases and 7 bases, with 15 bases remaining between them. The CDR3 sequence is CASRERLEHGELFF. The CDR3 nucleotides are TGTGCCAGCAGGGAGAGACTAGAGCACGGGGAGCTGTTTTTT.

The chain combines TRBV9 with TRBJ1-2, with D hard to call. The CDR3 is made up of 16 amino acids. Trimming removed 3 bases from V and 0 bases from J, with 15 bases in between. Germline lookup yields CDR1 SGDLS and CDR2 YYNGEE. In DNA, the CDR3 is TGTGCCAGCAGCGACAGATACACCAGTACTAACTATGGCTACACCTTC. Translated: CASSDRYTSTNYGYTF. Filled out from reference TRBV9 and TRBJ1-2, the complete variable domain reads DSGVTQTPKHLITATGQRVTLRCSPRSGDLSVYWYQQSLDQGLQFLIQYYNGEERAKGNILERFSAQQFPDLHSELNLSSLELGDSALYFCASSDRYTSTNYGYTFGSGTRLTVV.

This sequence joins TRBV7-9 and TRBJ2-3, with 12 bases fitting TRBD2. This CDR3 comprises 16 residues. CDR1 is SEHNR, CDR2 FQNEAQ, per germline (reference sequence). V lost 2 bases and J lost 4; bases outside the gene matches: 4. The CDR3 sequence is CASSLLAGGGPDTQYF. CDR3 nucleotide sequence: TGTGCCAGCAGCTTACTAGCGGGAGGGGGGCCAGATACGCAGTATTTT.

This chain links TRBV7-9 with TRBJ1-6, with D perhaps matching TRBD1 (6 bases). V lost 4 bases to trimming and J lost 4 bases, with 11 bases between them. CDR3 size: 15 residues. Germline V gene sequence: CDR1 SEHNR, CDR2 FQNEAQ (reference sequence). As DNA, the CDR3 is TGTGCCAGCAGCTCTCGGGACATATATAATTCACCCCTCCACTTT. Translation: CASSSRDIYNSPLHF. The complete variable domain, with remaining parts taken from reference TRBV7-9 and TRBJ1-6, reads DTGVSQNPRHKITKRGQNVTFRCDPISEHNRLYWYRQTLGQGPEFLTYFQNEAQLEKSRLLSDRFSAERPKGSFSTLEIQRTEQGDSAMYLCASSSRDIYNSPLHFGNGTRLTVT.

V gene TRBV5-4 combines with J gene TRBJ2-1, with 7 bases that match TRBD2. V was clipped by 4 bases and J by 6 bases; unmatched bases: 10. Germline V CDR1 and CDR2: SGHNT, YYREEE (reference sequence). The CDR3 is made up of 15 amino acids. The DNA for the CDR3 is TGTGCCAGCAGCCCCGCCGGGGGGAGGACCAATGAGCAGTTCTTC. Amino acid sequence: CASSPAGGRTNEQFF.

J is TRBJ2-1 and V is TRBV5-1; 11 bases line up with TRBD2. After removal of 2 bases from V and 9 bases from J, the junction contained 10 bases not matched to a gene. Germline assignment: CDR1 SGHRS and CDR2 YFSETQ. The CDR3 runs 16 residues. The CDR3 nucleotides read TGCGCCAGCAGCTTTGGAGTAACTAGCGGGGGTAGTGAGCAGTTCTTC. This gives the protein CASSFGVTSGGSEQFF.

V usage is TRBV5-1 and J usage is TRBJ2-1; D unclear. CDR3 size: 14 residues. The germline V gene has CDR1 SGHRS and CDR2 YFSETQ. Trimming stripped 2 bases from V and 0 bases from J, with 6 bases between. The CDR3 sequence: CASSFSSSYNEQFF. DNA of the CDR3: TGCGCCAGCAGCTTCTCGAGCTCCTACAATGAGCAGTTCTTC.